The entry that follows covers one T cell receptor beta chain sequence. Its antigen is unknown. This specimen comes from a study of T cell repertoires in cytomegalovirus infection. Study-wide context: Newly reported HLA-C-restricted and thoroughly characterized HLA-B-restricted CMV epitopes were employed.

Each CDR3 protein gets one entry after TCRdb re-called the reads with MiXCR. The sample records hundreds of thousands of distinct CDR3 sequences, around 35% being singletons. Germline V gene sequence: CDR1 DFQATT, CDR2 SNEGSKA (reference sequence). After removal of 6 bases from V and 4 bases from J, the junction contained 12 bases not matched to a gene. The CDR3 is 15 residues long. Study results and caveats: In two of eight donors, the top clonotype was HLA-C-restricted CMV-specific. Individuals carrying CMV plus the relevant HLA were identified by cumulative frequency of public TCR beta families.

The sample here was cultured PBMCs, taken from culture after CMV antigen stimulation. The rearrangement uses TRBV20-1 and TRBJ2-5; 9 nucleotides agree with TRBD1. The clonotype comes from a human donor in good health (CMV status not recorded). Some clones in this sample may be carry-over from other donors' samples. CDR3 sequence (DNA): TGCAGTGCGCGCTTACAGGGGGCAGTCGGAGAGACCCAGTACTTC. Its translation is CSARLQGAVGETQYF.